This T cell receptor beta chain was retrieved from a study of OX40 agonist ivuxolimab in advanced cancers. Study-level background: An agonistic anti-OX40 (CD134) antibody, ivuxolimab, was used to treat the patients. Subjects had a mean age of roughly 60 years, with a range of roughly 20 to 80; 82.7% were male.

Study-wide points: CD4+ and CD8+ blood T cells expanded clonally by week 6 at 0.1 to 3.0 mg/kg.

Sequenced by immunoSEQ multiplex PCR; TCRdb stores in-frame clones only, minus some. The sample yields approximately 89,000 clones, about nine tenths seen once. As for this clone: Antigen: not known.

The receptor was derived from an adult with an advanced solid tumor such as melanoma, head and neck, liver or kidney cancer. This specimen consisted of CD4+ or CD8+ T cells sorted from blood, obtained in a trial of the OX40 agonist ivuxolimab.

The CDR3 nucleotides are TGTGCCAGCAATCGGGGGTCGGGCAATCAGCCCCAGCATTTT. The encoded protein is CASNRGSGNQPQHF. V gene TRBV19 combines with J gene TRBJ1-5, with D perhaps TRBD1 (5 bases). The V end lost 9 bases, the J end lost 2 bases, and 14 bases lay between the germline ends. Germline loops: CDR1 LNHDA, CDR2 SQIVND (reference sequence). The CDR3 length is 14 residues.